The sequence of this TCR beta chain was determined in a study of blood T cell repertoires in COVID-19. Sequencing was performed with immunoSEQ multiplex PCR; in TCRdb, only in-frame clones are kept and a portion is missing. Of some 120,000 clones listed, approximately 74% were seen once; the top ten hold around 6%. In this sample, this clone turned up once. The sequence derives from a man older than 75 with COVID-19, enrolled during active disease. Input material: peripheral blood.

This CDR3 is CASSLGAAGGEDEQYF. CDR3 sequence (DNA): TGTGCCAGCAGCTTGGGAGCAGCGGGAGGGGAGGACGAGCAGTACTTC. The chain uses TRBV5-4 and TRBJ2-7; 10 bases match TRBD2. This CDR3 contains 16 residues. With V trimmed by 0 bases and J by 5 bases, 8 bases remained unmatched. Germline CDR1 SGHNT, CDR2 YYREEE (reference sequence).